A single sample is the source of the 27 T cell receptor beta chains below, sequenced in a study of shared clonotypes between healthy human individuals. Measured with immunoSEQ multiplex PCR; TCRdb has only the in-frame clones, and not every one. The sample has 2,500,000 or so clones, around 92% seen once. The sample consisted of naive CD4+ T cells from PBMCs. The subset was: CD45RA+ positively selected. Receptors were obtained from a man aged 18 to 30 in good health. Some clones in this sample may be carry-over from other donors' samples.

This clone showed up just a few times. Additional DNA sequences in this sample encode the identical CDR3. This chain uses TRBV7-9 with TRBJ1-2; D is unclear. Germline V CDR1 and CDR2: SEHNR, FQNEAQ (reference sequence). The CDR3 has 12 residues. Deletions cut 1 base from V and 7 bases from J, with 7 bases between. For the CDR3, the DNA is TGTGCCAGCAGCTTAGAGGGAGGTGGCTACACCTTC. This gives the protein CASSLEGGGYTF.

V is TRBV27 and J is TRBJ1-1; no clear D gene. This CDR3 has 16 residues. The germline V and J ends were trimmed by 6 bases and 0 bases, with 17 bases remaining between them. The germline V gene encodes CDR1 MNHEY and CDR2 SMNVEV (reference sequence). The CDR3 DNA sequence: TGTGCCAGCAGGATGACCAGGCCAGTCATGAACACTGAAGCTTTCTTT. Translating it yields CASRMTRPVMNTEAFF.

CDR3 protein: CASSLTTGVQYF. CDR3 bases: TGTGCCAGCAGTTTAACGACAGGCGTACAGTACTTC. The chain has TRBV28 and TRBJ2-7, with a weak D call TRBD1 (6 bases). The CDR3 is made up of 12 amino acids. Trimming pared 2 bases from V and 10 bases from J, leaving 12 bases between. Germline CDR1 MDHEN, CDR2 SYDVKM.

This chain connects TRBV6-5 to TRBJ2-1, with TRBD1 identical over 7 bases. The germline V gene encodes CDR1 MNHEY and CDR2 SVGAGI. The junction had 7 bases not matched to a gene; V was cut back by 4 bases and J by 7 bases. The CDR3 totals 14 residues. CDR3 bases: TGTGCCAGCAGTTCCGGCAACAGGGGAAATGAGCAGTTCTTC. It is translated as CASSSGNRGNEQFF.

The CDR3 coding sequence is TGTGCCTGGAGTTTCGGACAGAGCACAGATACGCAGTATTTT. Its protein is CAWSFGQSTDTQYF. The V call is TRBV30, the J call TRBJ2-3; D might be TRBD1 (6 bases). V was pared by 2 bases and J by 0 bases, with 9 bases between. The CDR3 sequence is 14 residues long. Germline V lookup: CDR1 GTSNPN, CDR2 SVGIG (reference sequence).

This clone was seen only a few times. J is TRBJ1-1 and V is TRBV5-1; 7 bases line up with TRBD1. The CDR3 totals 16 residues. Looked up from germline, CDR1 is SGHRS and CDR2 is YFSETQ. Losses at the gene ends were 0 bases for V and 0 bases for J; bases not matched to a gene: 5. As DNA, the CDR3 is TGCGCCAGCAGCTTGGCGACAGGGAGGATGAACACTGAAGCTTTCTTT. As protein: CASSLATGRMNTEAFF.

This chain links TRBV4-2 with TRBJ2-7; D uncertain. The CDR3 covers 15 residues. Germline V CDR1 and CDR2: LGHNA, YNFKEQ. V lost 0 bases, J lost 2 bases, and 11 bases lay in between. For the CDR3, the DNA is TGTGCCAGCAGCCAAGAGCAGAGAGAGGCCTACGAGCAGTACTTC. Encoded protein: CASSQEQREAYEQYF.

This chain links TRBV20-1 with TRBJ1-4; tentatively, D is TRBD1 (5 bases). The germline V gene has CDR1 DFQATT and CDR2 SNEGSKA (reference sequence). The CDR3 is 11 residues long. V was pared by 3 bases and J by 13 bases, with 12 bases between. The CDR3 DNA sequence: TGCAGTGCTAGCCGGGGGATCGGACTGTTTTTT. Residues: CSASRGIGLFF.

In nucleotides, the CDR3 is TGTGCCAGCAGCGTAGCCGGGACTAGCGATAACACCGGGGAGCTGTTTTTT. Amino acid sequence: CASSVAGTSDNTGELFF. The chain has TRBV9 and TRBJ2-2; 10 bases align to TRBD2. Trimming cost V 0 bases and J 2 bases; bases outside gene matches: 4. This CDR3 contains 17 residues. Germline CDR1 is SGDLS and CDR2 is YYNGEE.

This sequence joins TRBV5-1 and TRBJ2-7; 8 bases fit TRBD2. Germline V gene sequence: CDR1 SGHRS, CDR2 YFSETQ. With V trimmed by 0 bases and J by 6 bases, 8 bases remained unmatched. This CDR3 spans 15 amino acids. CDR3 nucleotide sequence: TGCGCCAGCAGCTTGGTGACGGGAGGGCCTGGCGAGCAGTACTTC. This sequence encodes CASSLVTGGPGEQYF.

The gene calls are TRBV4-1 and TRBJ1-5; weak D call: TRBD1 (5 bases). Trimming removed 4 bases at V and 6 bases at J, with 28 bases between. CDR3 length: 19 residues. Germline V gene sequence: CDR1 MGHRA, CDR2 YSYEKL. The CDR3 region is CASSPLEVFGDSRPQPQHF. Written as DNA, the CDR3 is TGCGCCAGCAGCCCGCTCGAGGTCTTCGGGGACTCACGCCCTCAGCCCCAGCATTTT.

This clone appeared once. This sequence joins TRBV9 and TRBJ2-7, with 13 bases fitting TRBD2. Germline trimming cut 0 bases from V and 7 bases from J; bases unmatched to any gene: 7. Germline V gives CDR1 SGDLS, CDR2 YYNGEE. This CDR3 comprises 16 residues. The CDR3 DNA sequence: TGTGCCAGCAGCGTAGGAGGACTAGCGGGAGTGGATGAGCAGTACTTC. Translated: CASSVGGLAGVDEQYF.

The genes are TRBV4-1 and TRBJ2-7; no firm D call. V gave up 2 bases and J gave up 2 bases, with 7 bases separating them. Germline V gives CDR1 MGHRA, CDR2 YSYEKL. CDR3 length: 13 residues. For the CDR3, the DNA is TGCGCCAGCAGCCAACACGAAGCCTACGAGCAGTACTTC. It is translated as CASSQHEAYEQYF.

The chain joins TRBV6-1 to TRBJ2-7; TRBD2 aligns across 10 bases. This CDR3 has 14 amino acids. The J segment lost 7 bases and the V segment lost 0 bases, leaving 3 bases of the junction unmatched. The germline V gene encodes CDR1 MNHNS and CDR2 SASEGT. This chain's CDR3 is CASSEAVLAGEQYF. The CDR3 coding sequence is TGTGCCAGCAGTGAAGCGGTACTAGCGGGAGAGCAGTACTTC.

This rearrangement joins TRBV30 to TRBJ1-5, with a possible D match to TRBD1 (5 bases). Trimming took 5 bases from V and 0 from J, leaving 8 bases between them. The germline CDR1 and CDR2 sequences are GTSNPN and SVGIG (reference sequence). The CDR3 totals 13 residues. CDR3 region: CAWGDHSNQPQHF. In nucleotides, the CDR3 is TGTGCCTGGGGGGACCATAGCAATCAGCCCCAGCATTTT.

J is TRBJ2-3 and V is TRBV28; D is unclear. The germline V gene has CDR1 MDHEN and CDR2 SYDVKM. This CDR3 comprises 15 residues. Trimming removed 3 bases from V and 1 base from J, with 11 bases in between. The chain's CDR3 is CASSLQVAGTDTQYF. The CDR3 bases are TGTGCCAGCAGTTTGCAGGTGGCCGGCACAGATACGCAGTATTTT.

This chain uses TRBV4-1 with TRBJ2-2, with TRBD1 as a possible D gene (6 bases). Germline CDR1 reads MGHRA; CDR2 reads YSYEKL. Trimming shortened V by 5 bases and J by 2 bases, and 12 bases separated the two germline ends. The CDR3 runs to 15 residues. The CDR3 DNA follows: TGCGCCAGCAGCTTGACAGGATCCAACACCGGGGAGCTGTTTTTT. It yields the protein CASSLTGSNTGELFF.

The chain is built from TRBV27 and TRBJ2-5; no definite D call. Trimming shortened V by 0 bases and J by 5 bases, and 13 bases separated the two germline ends. This CDR3 has 15 amino acids. Germline V gene data show CDR1 as MNHEY and CDR2 as SMNVEV (reference sequence). DNA for the CDR3: TGTGCCAGCAGTTTATCAGGGCGAGGTTTTGAGACCCAGTACTTC. It specifies CASSLSGRGFETQYF.

This chain connects TRBV5-1 to TRBJ1-1; unclear D gene. Germline V CDR1 and CDR2: SGHRS, YFSETQ. V was cut by 4 bases and J by 11 bases, with 18 bases left in between. The CDR3 length is 13 residues. The CDR3 is CASSPTARLDAFF. CDR3 DNA sequence: TGCGCCAGCAGCCCTACAGCGCGACTAGATGCTTTCTTT.

The rearrangement links TRBV30 to TRBJ2-7; D is unresolved. Trimming took 2 bases from V and 1 from J, leaving 9 bases between them. Germline CDR1 reads GTSNPN; CDR2 reads SVGIG (reference sequence). The CDR3 runs to 13 residues. In DNA form, the CDR3 reads TGTGCCTGGAGTCGTTTGTTATCCTACGAGCAGTACTTC. Protein sequence: CAWSRLLSYEQYF.

The J gene is TRBJ2-1, the V gene TRBV10-3, with TRBD2 matching over 15 bases. This CDR3 spans 20 amino acids. Trimming took 2 bases from V and 10 from J; bases not matched to a gene: 18. Germline V gene lookup returns CDR1 ENHRY and CDR2 SYGVKD. The CDR3 nucleotides read TGTGCCATCAGTGAGCCTCCGGGACTAGCGGGAGGTGGGAACTACGGAGAGCAGTTCTTC. It encodes CAISEPPGLAGGGNYGEQFF.

The chain recombines TRBV28 with TRBJ2-1; D may be TRBD2 (6 bases). Per germline, CDR1 MDHEN and CDR2 SYDVKM. The CDR3 contains 13 residues. The V end was cut by 4 bases, the J end by 8 bases, with 12 bases between. CDR3 DNA: TGTGCCAGCAGTTCCGGGACTTCATATGAGCAGTTCTTC. This encodes CASSSGTSYEQFF.

The rearrangement joins TRBV10-3 to TRBJ1-5; the D is unclear. The CDR3 has 17 amino acids. Trimming removed 3 bases at V and 1 base at J, with 16 bases between. Germline loops: CDR1 ENHRY, CDR2 SYGVKD. The CDR3 nucleotides read TGTGCCATCAGTGAAATTCCAGGTAGCCGGAGCAATCAGCCCCAGCATTTT. This encodes CAISEIPGSRSNQPQHF.

This clone was counted a single time. This chain links TRBV28 with TRBJ2-7, with 12 bases aligning to TRBD2. The CDR3 is 14 residues long. CDR1 MDHEN and CDR2 SYDVKM come from the germline V gene. Trimming removed 10 bases from V and 5 bases from J; junction bases left unmatched: 9. This chain's CDR3 is CAILASGRVDEQYF. The CDR3 nucleotides read TGTGCCATTCTAGCTAGCGGGAGGGTCGACGAGCAGTACTTC. Full variable domain (remainder filled in from reference TRBV28 and TRBJ2-7): DVKVTQSSRYLVKRTGEKVFLECVQDMDHENMFWYRQDPGLGLRLIYFSYDVKMKEKGDIPEGYSVSREKKERFSLILESASTNQTSMYLCAILASGRVDEQYFGPGTRLTVT.

The J gene is TRBJ1-1, the V gene TRBV6-5, with D perhaps matching TRBD1 (6 bases). V was pared by 7 bases and J by 4 bases, with 13 bases between. Germline CDR1 is MNHEY and CDR2 is SVGAGI. The CDR3 runs to 13 residues. CDR3 loop: CASTEGGATEAFF. CDR3 bases: TGTGCCAGCACGGAGGGGGGGGCCACTGAAGCTTTCTTT.

V usage is TRBV7-3 and J usage is TRBJ2-5; perhaps TRBD1 as D (5 bases). V gave up 5 bases and J gave up 6 bases, with 16 bases separating them. From germline, CDR1 is SGHTA and CDR2 FQGTGA. The CDR3 loop spans 14 amino acids. The CDR3 DNA sequence: TGTGCCAGCAGCCCAACCGAAGGGGTCAAGACCCAGTACTTC. Protein: CASSPTEGVKTQYF.

Note on this clone: The identical CDR3 is also encoded by other nucleotide sequences in the sample. The chain joins TRBV28 to TRBJ2-7; unclear D gene. The germline gives CDR1 MDHEN, CDR2 SYDVKM. This CDR3 is 13 amino acids long. Trimming left V 6 bases short and J 2 bases short, with 11 bases between. The CDR3 DNA sequence: TGTGCCAGCAGCCTACCCCTTACCTACGAGCAGTACTTC. Protein product: CASSLPLTYEQYF.